The rows below give T cell receptor beta chains drawn from one sample of a study of T-cell memory formation after mild COVID-19. TCRdb re-called the 5' RACE reads through MiXCR, storing one row per CDR3 protein. The sample includes fewer than 350,000 distinct CDR3 sequences, 8% to 9% of them seen just once. The specimen sequenced was PBMCs or a T cell subset sorted from them (not recorded which). The source is a young man who had mild COVID-19 (a few samples of this study predate the infection). Cell type and time point are not known. The CDR3 runs from the conserved cysteine through the conserved F or W. D genes are given only for firm matches. The size entry is marked missing in some rows and otherwise reads once, few, many or a size class.

D,J,size,V,DNA,CDR3
NA,TRBJ2-3,many,TRBV4-3,TGCGCCAGCAGCCCGGGGGCTAGCACAGATACGCAGTATTTT,CASSPGASTDTQYF
NA,TRBJ2-1,few,TRBV2,TGTGCCAGCAGTTTCAGGGCCGAAGTTGACAATGAGCAGTTCTTC,CASSFRAEVDNEQFF
NA,TRBJ2-1,NA,TRBV19,TGTGCCAGTAAAGGACCGGGTTCCTACAATGAGCAGTTCTTC,CASKGPGSYNEQFF
TRBD1,TRBJ1-3,NA,TRBV30,TGTGCCTGGAGTGTACGTCAGGGGACAGGCAAAAGCTCTGGAAACACCATATATTTT,CAWSVRQGTGKSSGNTIYF
TRBD1,TRBJ2-3,NA,TRBV7-9,TGTGCCAGCAGCTTAGCGGGGGACAGATACACAGATACGCAGTATTTT,CASSLAGDRYTDTQYF
TRBD2,TRBJ2-5,many,TRBV5-1,TGCGCCAGCAGCTTGTCTGGGACGACTAGCGCAGAGACCCAGTACTTC,CASSLSGTTSAETQYF
NA,TRBJ1-2,NA,TRBV6-2/TRBV6-3,TGTGCCAGCAGTTACAGGACAGTCCTTATTTATGGCTACACCTTC,CASSYRTVLIYGYTF
NA,TRBJ2-1,NA,TRBV4-1,TGCGCCAGCAGCCAAGAGATGGGCAGGTACAATGAGCAGTTCTTC,CASSQEMGRYNEQFF
NA,TRBJ1-2,few,TRBV25-1,TGTGCCAGCAGTGAATATACCGGAGACTACACCTTC,CASSEYTGDYTF
NA,TRBJ1-1,NA,TRBV15,TGTGCCACCAGCAGAGTTAGGGGCTGGACTGAAGCTTTCTTT,CATSRVRGWTEAFF
NA,TRBJ2-7,NA,TRBV30,TGTGCCTGGAGTTCCACGGGTTACGAGCAGTACTTC,CAWSSTGYEQYF
NA,TRBJ2-1,few,TRBV3-1,TGTGCCAGCAGCCAAGACTCCCGACGTGAGCAGTTCTTC,CASSQDSRREQFF
NA,TRBJ1-4,NA,TRBV7-2,TGTGCCAGCAGCTGGGCAACTAATGAAAAACTGTTTTTT,CASSWATNEKLFF
TRBD2,TRBJ2-1,few,TRBV11-2,TGTGCCAGCAGCTCGAGCGGGGTCTACAATGAGCAGTTCTTC,CASSSSGVYNEQFF
NA,TRBJ2-5,NA,TRBV3-1,TGTGCCAGCAGCCCCCGGGCAGCGGTAGAGACCCAGTACTTC,CASSPRAAVETQYF
TRBD2,TRBJ2-5,few,TRBV24-1,TGTGCCACCACCGGGACTAGCGGGGGGACGCAGCGAGAGACCCAGTACTTC,CATTGTSGGTQRETQYF
NA,TRBJ2-1,NA,TRBV7-9,TGTGCCAGCAGCTTAATGGGGGGTTCGGATGAGCAGTTCTTC,CASSLMGGSDEQFF
NA,TRBJ1-1,NA,TRBV15,TGTGCCACCAGCAGACAGGGTAGTAGTGGGAACACTGAAGCTTTCTTT,CATSRQGSSGNTEAFF
NA,TRBJ2-3,many,TRBV11-2,TGTGCCAGCAGCTTAGATCGGCGAAATACGCAGTATTTT,CASSLDRRNTQYF
TRBD1,TRBJ2-3,many,TRBV5-1,TGCGCCAGCAGCTCCGAGACAGGGGGCCCCATGGATACGCAGTATTTT,CASSSETGGPMDTQYF
TRBD1,TRBJ1-3,NA,TRBV6-5,TGTGCCAGCAGTTACTCCGGACAGGCCAACTCTGGAAACACCATATATTTT,CASSYSGQANSGNTIYF
NA,TRBJ2-5,NA,TRBV7-8,TGTGCCAGCAGCTTAGGAGTCCGGACTACCAGCCGGGAGACCCAGTACTTC,CASSLGVRTTSRETQYF
NA,TRBJ2-7,NA,TRBV12-3/TRBV12-4,TGTGCCAGCCGGAAAGAGGGTATCCTGACGGCCTACGAGCAGTACTTC,CASRKEGILTAYEQYF
TRBD1,TRBJ2-5,few,TRBV4-2,TGTGCCAGCAGCCAAATCGACAGGGGGAAAGAGACCCAGTACTTC,CASSQIDRGKETQYF
TRBD2,TRBJ2-1,NA,TRBV6-6,TGTGCCAGCAGTTTGGGACTAGCGGGGGTGACCTCCTACAATGAGCAGTTCTTC,CASSLGLAGVTSYNEQFF
TRBD1,TRBJ1-2,NA,TRBV7-2,TGTGCCAGCAGCAGCCGACAGGGGGCGGAATATGGCTACACCTTC,CASSSRQGAEYGYTF
NA,TRBJ2-3,many,TRBV10-3,TGTGCCACCCTCGGGGCTAGCACAGATACGCAGTATTTT,CATLGASTDTQYF
TRBD2,TRBJ2-3,NA,TRBV7-9,TGTGCCAGCAGCCCGACCCGACTAGCTTCTCGCACAGATACGCAGTATTTT,CASSPTRLASRTDTQYF
NA,TRBJ1-2,few,TRBV6-1,TGTGCCAGCAGTGGGACAGCCTATGGCTACACCTTC,CASSGTAYGYTF
NA,TRBJ1-4,few,TRBV5-1,TGCGCCAGCAGTCGGACGAGCAATAATGAAAAACTGTTTTTT,CASSRTSNNEKLFF
NA,TRBJ2-5,few,TRBV7-9,TGTGCCAGCAGCTTAGGGAAAGAGACCCAGTACTTC,CASSLGKETQYF
NA,TRBJ2-7,few,TRBV12-3/TRBV12-4,TGTGCCAGCAGTAATAGTCCGGGGGGCCGAGGGGAGCAGTACTTC,CASSNSPGGRGEQYF
NA,TRBJ1-2,few,TRBV3-1,TGTGCCAGCAGCCCCAGGGGTGGATTTGGCTACACCTTC,CASSPRGGFGYTF
TRBD2,TRBJ2-3,many,TRBV12-3/TRBV12-4,TGTGCCAGCGGAACTAGCGGGGGGGCAGATACGCAGTATTTT,CASGTSGGADTQYF
TRBD1,TRBJ1-2,NA,TRBV20-1,TGCAGTGCCCCGGACAGGGGCAACTATGGCTACACCTTC,CSAPDRGNYGYTF
NA,TRBJ1-1,few,TRBV4-3,TGCGCCAGCAGCCGCGTGGGACTGGGGGACATCGGGGCTTTCTTT,CASSRVGLGDIGAFF
NA,TRBJ1-1,NA,TRBV4-2,TGTGCCAGCAGCTTACGACGGGGGCACAACACTGAAGCTTTCTTT,CASSLRRGHNTEAFF
TRBD1,TRBJ2-1,few,TRBV19,TGTGCCAGTGGTACCGGGACAGGGTTTTACAATGAGCAGTTCTTC,CASGTGTGFYNEQFF
TRBD1,TRBJ1-2,NA,TRBV7-2,TGTGCCAGCAGCCCGGGACAGGGGGCGGTTCGACGGGGCTACACCTTC,CASSPGQGAVRRGYTF
NA,TRBJ1-1,NA,TRBV10-3,TGTGCCATCAGTGCTGGGGTGATGAACACTGAAGCTTTCTTT,CAISAGVMNTEAFF
NA,TRBJ1-2,many,TRBV20-1,TGCAGTGCTAGAGCAGGGTTCCCCTATGGCTACACCTTC,CSARAGFPYGYTF
TRBD1,TRBJ2-7,NA,TRBV30,TGTGCCTGGCAGGGGGCTGGCTACGAGCAGTACTTC,CAWQGAGYEQYF
NA,TRBJ1-1,few,TRBV6-2/TRBV6-3,TGTGCCAGCAGGAACGCAGGGAACACTGAAGCTTTCTTT,CASRNAGNTEAFF
TRBD1,TRBJ1-5,few,TRBV7-3,TGTGCCAGCAGCCCTATCCGGGACAGGGCAGTATTCAATCAGCCCCAGCATTTT,CASSPIRDRAVFNQPQHF
TRBD1,TRBJ2-4,many,TRBV3-1,TGTGCCAGCAGCCAAGACGGGACAGGAGTTAACATTCAGTACTTC,CASSQDGTGVNIQYF
NA,TRBJ2-5,NA,TRBV14,TGTGCCAGCAGCCAAGGCACCGGGACTGGCGGAGAGACCCAGTACTTC,CASSQGTGTGGETQYF
TRBD1,TRBJ2-7,many,TRBV5-1,TGCGCCAGCAGCGCCCGACAGGGGGAGGCCTACGAGCAGTACTTC,CASSARQGEAYEQYF